One sample yielded the 5 T cell receptor beta chains listed below, sequenced in a study of T cells in Graves' hyperthyroidism and ophthalmopathy. The CDR3 regions of TCR beta were amplified from RNA transcripts. RT-PCR in the first round (using the HTBI primer set) targeted the TCR CDR3. In TCRdb, the multiplex PCR reads were re-called with MiXCR into one record per CDR3 protein. Of around 340,000 distinct CDR3 sequences in the sample, roughly 15% were seen once. Specimen: blood. These receptors all come from a woman younger than 45 with Graves' hyperthyroidism that later progressed to Graves' ophthalmopathy.

The V gene is TRBV5-1, the J gene TRBJ2-7; 7 nucleotides line up with TRBD2. The CDR3 runs to 15 residues. The trim removed 0 bases at V and 1 base at J, leaving 4 bases unmatched. Germline CDR1 SGHRS, CDR2 YFSETQ. The CDR3 reads CASSLVWGGSYEQYF. The DNA of the CDR3 is TGCGCCAGCAGCTTGGTATGGGGGGGTTCCTACGAGCAGTACTTC.

This clonotype was detected many times. This rearrangement joins TRBV6-1 to TRBJ1-2; D uncertain. The V and J ends lost 5 bases and 2 bases respectively, with 12 bases between them. Germline values: CDR1 MNHNS, CDR2 SASEGT. There are 14 residues in the CDR3. CDR3 amino acids: CASSFSAENYGYTF. The CDR3 bases are TGTGCCAGCAGTTTTAGTGCAGAGAACTATGGCTACACCTTC.

This sequence joins TRBV19 and TRBJ1-1; D gene unclear. Trimming removed 1 base at V and 2 bases at J, with 11 bases between. In germline, CDR1 is LNHDA, CDR2 SQIVND (reference sequence). This CDR3 spans 15 amino acids. The CDR3 loop reads CASSIAPDGNTEAFF. CDR3 nucleotide sequence: TGTGCCAGTAGTATAGCCCCGGACGGAAACACTGAAGCTTTCTTT.

The chain couples TRBV29-1 to TRBJ1-5; possible D gene TRBD1, 6 bases. The CDR3 spans 13 residues. V was shortened by 7 bases and J by 11 bases, with 21 bases between the two germline ends. Germline CDR1 SQVTM, CDR2 ANQGSEA. The CDR3 DNA follows: TGCAGCGCCACCCAGGAGGGGGGGCAGACCCAGCATTTT. Protein product: CSATQEGGQTQHF.

This sequence joins TRBV29-1 and TRBJ2-7; no definite D call. Germline V gene lookup returns CDR1 SQVTM and CDR2 ANQGSEA. Deletions cut 3 bases from V and 2 bases from J, with 8 bases between. This CDR3 comprises 12 residues. The CDR3 DNA reads TGCAGCGTTGAGTTGAGAACCTACGAGCAGTACTTC. This translates into CSVELRTYEQYF.